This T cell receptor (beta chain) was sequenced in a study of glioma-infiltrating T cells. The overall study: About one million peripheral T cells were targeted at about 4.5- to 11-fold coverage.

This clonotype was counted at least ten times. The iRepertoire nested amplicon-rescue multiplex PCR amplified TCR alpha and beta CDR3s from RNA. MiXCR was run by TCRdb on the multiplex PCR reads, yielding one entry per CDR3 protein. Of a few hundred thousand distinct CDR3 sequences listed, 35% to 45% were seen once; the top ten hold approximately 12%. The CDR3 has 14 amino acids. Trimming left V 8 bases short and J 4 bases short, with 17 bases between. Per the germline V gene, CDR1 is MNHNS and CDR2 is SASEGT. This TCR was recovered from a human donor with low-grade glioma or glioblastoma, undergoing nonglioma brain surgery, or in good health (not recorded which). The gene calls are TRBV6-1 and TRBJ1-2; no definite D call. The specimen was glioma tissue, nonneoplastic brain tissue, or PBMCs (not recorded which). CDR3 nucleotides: TGTGCCAGCTCGCAACGGGTAGGAGCCTATGGCTACACCTTC. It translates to CASSQRVGAYGYTF.